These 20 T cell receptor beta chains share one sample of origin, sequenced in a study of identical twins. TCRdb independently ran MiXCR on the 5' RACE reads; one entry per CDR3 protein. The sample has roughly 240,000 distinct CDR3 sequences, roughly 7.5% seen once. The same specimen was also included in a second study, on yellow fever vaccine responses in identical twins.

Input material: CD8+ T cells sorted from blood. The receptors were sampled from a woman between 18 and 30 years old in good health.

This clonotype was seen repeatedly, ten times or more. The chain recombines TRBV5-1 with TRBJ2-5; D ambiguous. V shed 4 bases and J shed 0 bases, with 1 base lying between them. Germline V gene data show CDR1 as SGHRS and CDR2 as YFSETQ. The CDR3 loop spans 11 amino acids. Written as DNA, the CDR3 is TGCGCCAGCAGCCACCAAGAGACCCAGTACTTC. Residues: CASSHQETQYF.

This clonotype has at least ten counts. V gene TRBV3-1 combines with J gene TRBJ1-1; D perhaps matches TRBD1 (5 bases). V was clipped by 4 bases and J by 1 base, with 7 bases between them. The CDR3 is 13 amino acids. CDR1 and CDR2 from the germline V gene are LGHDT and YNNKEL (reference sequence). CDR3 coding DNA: TGTGCCAGCAGCCCGGGGACGAACACTGAAGCTTTCTTT. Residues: CASSPGTNTEAFF.

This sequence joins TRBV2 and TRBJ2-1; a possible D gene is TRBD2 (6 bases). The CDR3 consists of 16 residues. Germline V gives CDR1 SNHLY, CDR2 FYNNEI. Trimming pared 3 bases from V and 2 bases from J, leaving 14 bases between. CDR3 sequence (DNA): TGTGCCAGCAGTGAGTCAGCGGGCGCCCCCTACAATGAGCAGTTCTTC. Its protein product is CASSESAGAPYNEQFF.

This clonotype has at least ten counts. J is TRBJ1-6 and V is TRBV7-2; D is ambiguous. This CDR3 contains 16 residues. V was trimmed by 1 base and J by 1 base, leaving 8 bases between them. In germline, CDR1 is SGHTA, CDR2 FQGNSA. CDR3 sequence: CASSLVGFSYNSPLHF. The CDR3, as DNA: TGTGCCAGCAGCTTAGTTGGGTTTTCCTATAATTCACCCCTCCACTTT.

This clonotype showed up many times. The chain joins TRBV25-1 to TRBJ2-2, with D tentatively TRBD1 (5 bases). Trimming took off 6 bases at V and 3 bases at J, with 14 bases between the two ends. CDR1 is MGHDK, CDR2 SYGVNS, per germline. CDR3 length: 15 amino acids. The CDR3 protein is CASSPGLGDTGELFF. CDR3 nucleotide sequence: TGTGCCAGCAGCCCCGGGCTAGGGGACACCGGGGAGCTGTTTTTT. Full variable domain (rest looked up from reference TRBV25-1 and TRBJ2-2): EADIYQTPRYLVIGTGKKITLECSQTMGHDKMYWYQQDPGMELHLIHYSYGVNSTEKGDLSSESTVSRIRTEHFPLTLESARPSHTSQYLCASSPGLGDTGELFFGEGSRLTVL.

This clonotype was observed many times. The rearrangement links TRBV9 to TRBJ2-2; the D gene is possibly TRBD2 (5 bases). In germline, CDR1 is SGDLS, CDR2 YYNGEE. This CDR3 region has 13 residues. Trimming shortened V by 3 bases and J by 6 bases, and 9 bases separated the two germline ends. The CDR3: CASSGTGSGELFF. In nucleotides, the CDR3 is TGTGCCAGCAGCGGGACTGGATCCGGGGAGCTGTTTTTT.

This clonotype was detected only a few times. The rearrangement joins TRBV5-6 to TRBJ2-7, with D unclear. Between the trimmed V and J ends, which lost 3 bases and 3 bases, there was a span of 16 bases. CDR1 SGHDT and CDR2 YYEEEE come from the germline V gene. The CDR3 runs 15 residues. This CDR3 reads CASSWEGRLNYEQYV. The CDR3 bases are TGTGCCAGCAGCTGGGAAGGACGGTTGAACTACGAGCAGTACGTC.

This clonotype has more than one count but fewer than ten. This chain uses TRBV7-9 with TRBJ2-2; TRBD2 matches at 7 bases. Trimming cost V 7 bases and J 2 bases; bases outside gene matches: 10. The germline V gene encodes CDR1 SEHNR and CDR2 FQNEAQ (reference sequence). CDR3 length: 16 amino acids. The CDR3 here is CASIGGPGGNTGELFF. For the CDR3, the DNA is TGTGCCAGCATCGGAGGACCGGGAGGTAACACCGGGGAGCTGTTTTTT.

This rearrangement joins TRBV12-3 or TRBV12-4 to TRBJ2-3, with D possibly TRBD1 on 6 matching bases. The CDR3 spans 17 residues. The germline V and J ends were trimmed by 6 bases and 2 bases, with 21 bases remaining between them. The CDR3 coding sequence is TGTGCCAGCAGCCCACAACGGACAGAACTCCTCACAGATACGCAGTATTTT. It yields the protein CASSPQRTELLTDTQYF.

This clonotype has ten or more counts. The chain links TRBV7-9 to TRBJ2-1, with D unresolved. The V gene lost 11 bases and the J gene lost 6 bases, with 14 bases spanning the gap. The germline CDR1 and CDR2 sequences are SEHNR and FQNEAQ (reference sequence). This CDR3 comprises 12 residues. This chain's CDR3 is CAAGQFPNEQFF. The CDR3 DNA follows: TGTGCCGCCGGGCAATTTCCCAATGAGCAGTTCTTC.

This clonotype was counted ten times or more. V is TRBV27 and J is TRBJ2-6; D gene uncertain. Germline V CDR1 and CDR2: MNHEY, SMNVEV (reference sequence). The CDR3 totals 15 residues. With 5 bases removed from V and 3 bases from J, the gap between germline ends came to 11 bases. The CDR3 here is CASSPSSGGANVLTF. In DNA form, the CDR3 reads TGTGCCAGCAGTCCTTCGTCTGGTGGGGCCAACGTCCTGACTTTC.

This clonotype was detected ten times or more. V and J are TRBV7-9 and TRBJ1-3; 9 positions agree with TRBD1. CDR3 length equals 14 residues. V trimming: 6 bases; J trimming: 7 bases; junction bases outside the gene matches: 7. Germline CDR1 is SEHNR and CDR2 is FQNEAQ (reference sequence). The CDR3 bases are TGTGCCAGCAGATGGACAGGGGACCCTAACACCATATATTTT. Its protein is CASRWTGDPNTIYF.

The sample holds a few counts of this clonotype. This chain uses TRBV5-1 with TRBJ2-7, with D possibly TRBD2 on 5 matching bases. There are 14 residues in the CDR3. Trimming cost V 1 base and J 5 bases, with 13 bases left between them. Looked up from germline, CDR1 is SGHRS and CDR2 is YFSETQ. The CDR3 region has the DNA TGCGCCAGCAGCTTGCGGGGTTCTCTCGACGAGCAGTACTTC. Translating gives CASSLRGSLDEQYF.

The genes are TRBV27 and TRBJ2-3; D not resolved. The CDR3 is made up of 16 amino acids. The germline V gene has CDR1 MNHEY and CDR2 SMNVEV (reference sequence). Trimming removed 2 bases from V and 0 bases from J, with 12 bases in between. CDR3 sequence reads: CASSLIRATSTDTQYF. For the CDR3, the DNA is TGTGCCAGCAGTTTAATCCGGGCAACTAGCACAGATACGCAGTATTTT.

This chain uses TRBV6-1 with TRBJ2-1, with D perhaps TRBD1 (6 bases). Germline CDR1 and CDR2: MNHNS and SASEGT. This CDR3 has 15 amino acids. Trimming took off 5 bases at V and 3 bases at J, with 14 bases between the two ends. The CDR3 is CASSTGTYRYNEQFF. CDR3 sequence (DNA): TGTGCCAGCAGTACCGGGACATACCGCTACAATGAGCAGTTCTTC.

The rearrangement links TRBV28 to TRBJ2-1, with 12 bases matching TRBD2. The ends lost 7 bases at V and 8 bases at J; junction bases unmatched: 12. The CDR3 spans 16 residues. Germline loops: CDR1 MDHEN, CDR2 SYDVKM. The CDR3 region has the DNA TGTGCCAGCACCGATCTAGCGGGAGGGGCAGGGGATGAGCAGTTCTTC. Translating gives CASTDLAGGAGDEQFF.

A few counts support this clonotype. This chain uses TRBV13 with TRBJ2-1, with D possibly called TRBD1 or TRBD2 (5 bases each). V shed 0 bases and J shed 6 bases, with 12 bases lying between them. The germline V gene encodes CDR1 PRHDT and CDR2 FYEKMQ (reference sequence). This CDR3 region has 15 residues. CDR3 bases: TGTGCCAGCAGCTTAGGACTAGAAGGGGCCAATGAGCAGTTCTTC. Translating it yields CASSLGLEGANEQFF.

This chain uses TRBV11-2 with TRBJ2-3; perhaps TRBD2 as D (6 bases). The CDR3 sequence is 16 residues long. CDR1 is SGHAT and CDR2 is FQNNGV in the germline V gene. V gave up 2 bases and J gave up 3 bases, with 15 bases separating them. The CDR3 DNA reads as TGTGCCAGCAGCTTATTGGCGGGGAGTTGGACAGATACGCAGTATTTT. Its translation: CASSLLAGSWTDTQYF.

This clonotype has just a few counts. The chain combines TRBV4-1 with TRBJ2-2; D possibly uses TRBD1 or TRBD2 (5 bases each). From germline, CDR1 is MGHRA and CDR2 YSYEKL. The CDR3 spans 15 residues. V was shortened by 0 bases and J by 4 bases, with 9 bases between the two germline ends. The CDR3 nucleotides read TGCGCCAGCAGCCAAGATGGGACGTCCACCGGGGAGCTGTTTTTT. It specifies CASSQDGTSTGELFF.

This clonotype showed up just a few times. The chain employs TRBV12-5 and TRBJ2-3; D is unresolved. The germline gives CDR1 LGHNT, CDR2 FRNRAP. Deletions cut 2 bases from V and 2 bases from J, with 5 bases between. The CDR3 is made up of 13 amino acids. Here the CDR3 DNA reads TGTGCTAGTGGTTTGTCTTACACAGATACGCAGTATTTT. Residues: CASGLSYTDTQYF.